The 17 T cell receptor beta chains below all came from one sample that was sequenced in a study of T cell responses to AZD1222 COVID-19 vaccine. Profiling relied on immunoSEQ multiplex PCR, and the TCRdb table lists in-frame clones only, not all of them. The sample carries approximately 150,000 clones, about 92% recorded once. The source material was peripheral blood, sampled on day 0 of AZD1222 vaccination. The receptor source for this set is an adult in good health.

This clone was seen just once. The chain recombines TRBV2 with TRBJ2-7; 13 bases agree with TRBD2. V shed 6 bases, J shed 5 bases, and the junction held 7 bases outside the gene matches. The CDR3 is 15 residues long. Germline CDR1 and CDR2: SNHLY and FYNNEI. The CDR3 bases are TGTGCCAGCAGGAGGACTAGCGGGAGTTCCCACGAGCAGTACTTC. Translation: CASRRTSGSSHEQYF. Together with reference TRBV2 and TRBJ2-7, the CDR3 gives the full variable domain: EPEVTQTPSHQVTQMGQEVILRCVPISNHLYFYWYRQILGQKVEFLVSFYNNEISEKSEIFDDQFSVERPDGSNFTLKIRSTKLEDSAMYFCASRRTSGSSHEQYFGPGTRLTVT.

This clone was recorded once. The gene calls are TRBV14 and TRBJ1-3; D not resolved. The germline CDR1 and CDR2 sequences are SGHDN and FVKESK. The CDR3 is made up of 15 amino acids. The V end lost 2 bases, the J end lost 0 bases, and 8 bases lay between the germline ends. CDR3 in DNA: TGTGCCAGCAGCCAACGAGACTACTCTGGAAACACCATATATTTT. Protein sequence: CASSQRDYSGNTIYF.

The genes are TRBV2 and TRBJ1-1, with no clear D. The CDR3 has 12 residues. Germline-derived CDR1 and CDR2 are SNHLY and FYNNEI. The V and J ends lost 7 bases and 4 bases respectively, with 10 bases between them. In DNA form, the CDR3 reads TGTGCCAGCATCCTGGGGAGCACTGAAGCTTTCTTT. It is translated as CASILGSTEAFF.

This chain joins TRBV27 and TRBJ1-1; 8 nucleotides line up with TRBD1. The CDR3 has 14 residues. CDR1 MNHEY and CDR2 SMNVEV come from the germline V gene (reference sequence). Trimming cost V 2 bases and J 6 bases; bases outside gene matches: 5. CDR3 DNA: TGTGCCAGCAGTTTACAGGGGGCGAGATCTGAAGCTTTCTTT. It specifies CASSLQGARSEAFF.

This chain connects TRBV6-5 to TRBJ1-2; perhaps TRBD1 as D (5 bases). The CDR3 runs 13 residues. The V and J ends lost 3 bases and 5 bases respectively, with 10 bases between them. Germline CDR1 and CDR2: MNHEY and SVGAGI. The CDR3 nucleotides read TGTGCCAGCAGTTATTCGGGGGATTATGGCTACACCTTC. This translates into CASSYSGDYGYTF.

As for this clone: The same CDR3 is also encoded by other DNA sequences in this sample. CDR3 amino acids: CASSIGYSNQPQHF. The CDR3 DNA sequence: TGTGCCAGTAGTATAGGGTATAGCAATCAGCCCCAGCATTTT. The chain has TRBV19 and TRBJ1-5; D unclear. The germline gives CDR1 LNHDA, CDR2 SQIVND (reference sequence). CDR3 length equals 14 residues. Between the trimmed V and J ends, which lost 1 base and 0 bases, there was a span of 4 bases.

This rearrangement joins TRBV9 to TRBJ2-7, with 16 positions matching TRBD2. The trim removed 4 bases at V and 1 base at J, leaving 5 bases unmatched. Germline CDR1 is SGDLS and CDR2 is YYNGEE. This CDR3 region has 17 residues. CDR3 region: CASSPGLAGGLSYEQYF. The CDR3 nucleotides read TGTGCCAGCAGCCCGGGACTAGCGGGAGGGCTTTCCTACGAGCAGTACTTC.

The chain links TRBV5-1 to TRBJ2-7; TRBD1 agrees at 7 bases. Germline V gene data show CDR1 as SGHRS and CDR2 as YFSETQ. There are 15 residues in the CDR3. The junction had 7 bases not matched to a gene; V was cut back by 0 bases and J by 4 bases. CDR3 in DNA: TGCGCCAGCAGCTTGGGCCAGGGGGTTACGTACGAGCAGTACTTC. As protein: CASSLGQGVTYEQYF.

The chain is built from TRBV5-4 and TRBJ1-6, with D unresolved. The CDR3 is made up of 13 amino acids. V gave up 3 bases and J gave up 7 bases, with 8 bases separating them. Germline V gene sequence: CDR1 SGHNT, CDR2 YYREEE (reference sequence). CDR3 in amino acids: CASSSEPNSPLHF. DNA of the CDR3: TGTGCCAGCAGCTCTGAACCCAATTCACCCCTCCACTTT.

The rearrangement joins TRBV7-9 to TRBJ1-6; no clear D. Germline V gives CDR1 SEHNR, CDR2 FQNEAQ (reference sequence). The CDR3 contains 12 residues. Between the trimmed V and J ends, which lost 3 bases and 8 bases, there was a span of 5 bases. This CDR3 is CASSFRDSPLHF. The CDR3 DNA sequence: TGTGCCAGCAGCTTCCGGGATTCACCCCTCCACTTT.

The CDR3: CASGPPLNTEAFF. As DNA, the CDR3 is TGTGCCAGCGGTCCCCCGTTGAACACTGAAGCTTTCTTT. J is TRBJ1-1 and V is TRBV6-6; no definite D call. The V end was cut by 8 bases, the J end by 0 bases, with 10 bases between. This CDR3 is built from 13 residues. Germline V gives CDR1 MNHNY, CDR2 SVGAGI (reference sequence).

The genes are TRBV30 and TRBJ1-6; the D is unclear. The germline gives CDR1 GTSNPN, CDR2 SVGIG (reference sequence). The CDR3 sequence is 14 residues long. With 4 bases removed from V and 9 bases from J, the gap between germline ends came to 16 bases. CDR3 amino acids: CAWKYWGDGSPLHF. The CDR3 DNA reads as TGTGCCTGGAAGTACTGGGGAGATGGTTCACCCCTCCACTTT.

This chain uses TRBV11-2 with TRBJ2-1, with a possible D match to TRBD2 (5 bases). The CDR3 runs to 14 residues. V shed 10 bases and J shed 4 bases, with 17 bases lying between them. Per the germline V gene, CDR1 is SGHAT and CDR2 is FQNNGV. In DNA, the CDR3 is TGTGCCACTTCACTAGAGGGAGCTTACAATGAGCAGTTCTTC. Translated, it gives CATSLEGAYNEQFF.

V and J are TRBV5-1 and TRBJ1-6; perhaps TRBD1 as D (6 bases). Trimming stripped 0 bases from V and 9 bases from J, with 16 bases between. Germline CDR1 reads SGHRS; CDR2 reads YFSETQ. The CDR3 has 16 residues. The CDR3 sequence: CASSLDRAQLGSPLHF. CDR3 nucleotide sequence: TGCGCCAGCAGCTTGGACAGGGCCCAGCTAGGTTCACCCCTCCACTTT.

This rearrangement joins TRBV2 to TRBJ2-7; D is undetermined. Germline assignment: CDR1 SNHLY and CDR2 FYNNEI. The CDR3 loop spans 12 amino acids. Trimming shortened V by 3 bases and J by 9 bases, and 12 bases separated the two germline ends. This CDR3 is CASSEKRSLQYF. The CDR3 region has the DNA TGTGCCAGCAGTGAGAAGAGGTCCCTGCAGTACTTC.

This clone was counted a single time. The chain joins TRBV27 to TRBJ2-7; maybe TRBD1 (5 bases). Trimming took 3 bases from V and 5 from J, leaving 14 bases between them. The CDR3 extends over 14 amino acids. Germline V lookup: CDR1 MNHEY, CDR2 SMNVEV (reference sequence). The CDR3 reads CASSFSGLGDEQYF. Here the CDR3 DNA reads TGTGCCAGCAGTTTTTCGGGTCTAGGGGACGAGCAGTACTTC.

This chain links TRBV5-5 with TRBJ2-5; D unresolved. V was clipped by 3 bases and J by 6 bases, with 12 bases between them. This CDR3 is built from 13 residues. CDR1 is SGHKS and CDR2 is YYEKEE in the germline V gene (reference sequence). The CDR3 spells CASSSPNVKTQYF. DNA of the CDR3: TGTGCCAGCAGCTCCCCGAACGTAAAGACCCAGTACTTC.